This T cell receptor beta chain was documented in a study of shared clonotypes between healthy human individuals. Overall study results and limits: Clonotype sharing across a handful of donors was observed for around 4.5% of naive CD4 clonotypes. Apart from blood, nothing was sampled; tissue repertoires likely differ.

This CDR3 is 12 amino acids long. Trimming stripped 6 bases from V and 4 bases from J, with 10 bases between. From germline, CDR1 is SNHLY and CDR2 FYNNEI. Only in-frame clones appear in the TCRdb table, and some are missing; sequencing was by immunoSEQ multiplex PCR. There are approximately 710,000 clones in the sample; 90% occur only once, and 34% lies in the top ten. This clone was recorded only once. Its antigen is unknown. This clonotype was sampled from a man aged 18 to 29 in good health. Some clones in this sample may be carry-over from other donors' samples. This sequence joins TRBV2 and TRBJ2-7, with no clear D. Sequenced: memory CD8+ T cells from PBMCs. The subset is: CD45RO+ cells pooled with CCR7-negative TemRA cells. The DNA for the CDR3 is TGTGCCAGCAGGTCCACACTGTACGAGCAGTACTTC. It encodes CASRSTLYEQYF.